The present entry profiles one T cell receptor (beta chain) with its context. Its antigen remains unknown. The record originates from a study of shared clonotypes between healthy human individuals. Study at large: Every donor yielded three CD4 naive, three CD4 memory, two CD8 naive and one CD8 memory plate. Broader study findings: Larger richness was generally estimated for naive than memory subsets. When compared with the clonotypes that were shared by all four sorted-subset donors, the non-shared clonotypes turned out to have lower generation probabilities. Exclusively blood specimens were collected; tissue repertoires likely differ.

Trimming took off 3 bases at V and 3 bases at J, with 5 bases between the two ends. The CDR3 contains 12 residues. Per the germline V gene, CDR1 is MDHEN and CDR2 is SYDVKM. TCRdb's copy holds only in-frame clones and misses some; the assay was immunoSEQ multiplex PCR. The sample has approximately 2,000,000 clones, about 94% seen once. Naive CD8 populations comprised CD45RO-negative cells positively selected for CCR7, excluding terminally differentiated effector memory CD45RA+ cells. This receptor was obtained from a man aged 18 to 30 in good health. Some clones in this sample may be carry-over from other donors' samples. The V call is TRBV28, the J call TRBJ2-5, with no clear D. Specimen: naive CD8+ T cells from PBMCs. As DNA, the CDR3 is TGTGCCAGCAGTTTCCAGGAAGAGACCCAGTACTTC. Amino acid sequence: CASSFQEETQYF.